The 21 T cell receptor beta chains given below trace back to one sample, sequenced in a study of response to subunit inactivated influenza vaccine. In TCRdb, the RT-PCR reads were re-called with MiXCR into one record per CDR3 protein. The profile shows about 540,000 distinct CDR3 sequences, under 30% of them singletons. The data were also submitted as part of a second study, on T cells expressing NK-cell markers. That source notes: Synthesis of TCR beta cDNA relied on 5'RACE template switching carrying UMIs.

The sample in question was CD4+ T cells sorted from PBMCs, obtained 11 to 12 days after vaccination. The source of these receptors is a man aged 45 to 65 who received an inactivated influenza vaccine.

J is TRBJ2-7 and V is TRBV20-1, with 12 bases fitting TRBD2. The trim removed 4 bases at V and 6 bases at J, leaving 4 bases unmatched. The length of the CDR3 is 13 residues. The germline CDR1 and CDR2 sequences are DFQATT and SNEGSKA (reference sequence). Here the CDR3 reads CSAKLAGGGEQYF. CDR3 DNA sequence: TGCAGTGCTAAACTAGCGGGGGGAGGCGAGCAGTACTTC.

This clonotype has just a few counts. This chain uses TRBV20-1 with TRBJ2-1, with a weak D call TRBD1 (5 bases). V shed 0 bases and J shed 0 bases, with 12 bases lying between them. The CDR3 spans 16 residues. Germline V gene data show CDR1 as DFQATT and CDR2 as SNEGSKA (reference sequence). The CDR3 reads CSARDPGASSYNEQFF. In DNA form, the CDR3 reads TGCAGTGCTAGAGATCCTGGGGCGAGCTCCTACAATGAGCAGTTCTTC.

The rearrangement uses TRBV6-5 and TRBJ1-4, with no clear D. CDR1 is MNHEY and CDR2 is SVGAGI in the germline V gene. There are 14 residues in the CDR3. The ends were cut back, 0 bases at V and 7 bases at J, with 9 bases in the middle. In DNA form, the CDR3 reads TGTGCCAGCAGTTACTCGAGAGCGGGTGAAAAACTGTTTTTT. Translating it yields CASSYSRAGEKLFF.

This rearrangement joins TRBV27 to TRBJ2-7, with 7 bases lining up with TRBD2. The CDR3 length is 15 residues. Germline CDR1 reads MNHEY; CDR2 reads SMNVEV (reference sequence). V dropped 6 bases and J dropped 1; count of bases not matched to a gene: 9. CDR3: CASRPSGARSYEQYF. CDR3 DNA sequence: TGTGCCAGCAGACCCAGCGGGGCCCGTTCCTACGAGCAGTACTTC.

The chain combines TRBV10-3 with TRBJ2-7; TRBD1 matches at 9 bases. The germline CDR1 and CDR2 sequences are ENHRY and SYGVKD. With 4 bases clipped from V and 5 bases from J, the junction kept 9 bases outside the gene matches. This CDR3 is 15 amino acids long. Written as DNA, the CDR3 is TGTGCCATCAGTGGACTTGACAGGGGGATAAACGAGCAGTACTTC. Its translation is CAISGLDRGINEQYF.

The chain links TRBV11-2 to TRBJ2-2, with a tentative D call TRBD1 (6 bases). The CDR3 is 15 residues long. V lost 4 bases and J lost 0, with 9 bases in between. Germline-derived CDR1 and CDR2 are SGHAT and FQNNGV. CDR3 in amino acids: CASSWTDTNTGELFF. CDR3 bases: TGTGCCAGCAGCTGGACAGATACGAACACCGGGGAGCTGTTTTTT. Drawing the rest from reference TRBV11-2 and TRBJ2-2, the complete variable domain is EAGVAQSPRYKIIEKRQSVAFWCNPISGHATLYWYQQILGQGPKLLIQFQNNGVVDDSQLPKDRFSAERLKGVDSTLKIQPAKLEDSAVYLCASSWTDTNTGELFFGEGSRLTVL.

For the CDR3, the DNA is TGCGCCAGCAGCCAAGGAACCGGACAGGGCTCGTTCACCGGGGAGCTGTTTTTT. Protein sequence: CASSQGTGQGSFTGELFF. The chain carries TRBV4-1 and TRBJ2-2; 8 nucleotides match TRBD1. The CDR3 is 18 amino acids. The junction had 11 bases not matched to a gene; V was cut back by 1 base and J by 4 bases. CDR1 and CDR2 from the germline V gene are MGHRA and YSYEKL.

The CDR3 loop reads CASSPPGKFSYEQYF. The CDR3 bases are TGTGCCAGCAGCCCCCCCGGTAAATTCTCCTACGAGCAGTACTTC. V gene TRBV21-1 combines with J gene TRBJ2-7; the table gives TRBD1 as D, unverified against the DNA. TRBV21-1 is reported as a pseudogene. The CDR3 totals 15 residues.

The rearrangement uses TRBV5-8 and TRBJ2-1; D gene ambiguous. V was cut by 6 bases and J by 3 bases, with 10 bases left in between. The germline gives CDR1 SGHTS, CDR2 YDEGEE. The CDR3 consists of 13 residues. CDR3 DNA: TGTGCCAGCACCCTACTGGGCTACAATGAGCAGTTCTTC. This encodes CASTLLGYNEQFF.

This clonotype has only a few counts. The chain carries TRBV6-9 and TRBJ2-7, with 9 bases lining up with TRBD1. CDR3 size: 16 residues. The J segment lost 3 bases and the V segment lost 0 bases, leaving 6 bases of the junction unmatched. Germline V gene data show CDR1 as MNHGY and CDR2 as SVAAGI. CDR3 amino acids: CASSYSNRDRVYEQYF. The CDR3 DNA sequence: TGTGCCAGCAGTTATTCTAACCGGGACAGGGTCTACGAGCAGTACTTC.

This clonotype was counted only a few times. As DNA, the CDR3 is TGTGCCAGCAGCTTAGGGGGACTAGTTACATATGAGCAGTTCTTC. Amino acid sequence: CASSLGGLVTYEQFF. The chain combines TRBV7-9 with TRBJ2-1, with 8 bases fitting TRBD2. There are 15 residues in the CDR3. V gave up 1 base and J gave up 8 bases; unmatched junction bases: 7. Germline values: CDR1 SEHNR, CDR2 FQNEAQ (reference sequence). Full variable domain (missing parts from reference TRBV7-9 and TRBJ2-1): DTGVSQNPRHKITKRGQNVTFRCDPISEHNRLYWYRQTLGQGPEFLTYFQNEAQLEKSRLLSDRFSAERPKGSFSTLEIQRTEQGDSAMYLCASSLGGLVTYEQFFGPGTRLTVL.

The J gene is TRBJ2-5, the V gene TRBV20-1, with 9 bases fitting TRBD2. Looked up from germline, CDR1 is DFQATT and CDR2 is SNEGSKA (reference sequence). The CDR3 is 14 amino acids. V trimming: 6 bases; J trimming: 0 bases; junction bases outside the gene matches: 5. The chain's CDR3 is CSAIAGAYQETQYF. The DNA for the CDR3 is TGCAGTGCCATAGCGGGGGCGTACCAAGAGACCCAGTACTTC.

The chain links TRBV6-2 or TRBV6-3 to TRBJ2-5; perhaps TRBD1 as D (6 bases). CDR3 length: 14 amino acids. The germline V gene encodes CDR1 MNHEY and CDR2 SVGEGT. Trimming cost V 4 bases and J 2 bases, with 11 bases left between them. In nucleotides, the CDR3 is TGTGCCAGCAGTTGGGGGCGGACACAAGAGACCCAGTACTTC. This codes for CASSWGRTQETQYF.

V usage is TRBV3-1 and J usage is TRBJ2-1; D possibly matches TRBD1 or TRBD2 (7 bases each). Trimming removed 3 bases at V and 7 bases at J, with 22 bases between. Germline values: CDR1 LGHDT, CDR2 YNNKEL (reference sequence). The CDR3 is made up of 17 amino acids. The DNA of the CDR3 is TGTGCCAGCAGCCAGAGGGGGACTACCAAGGGGGCGAATGAGCAGTTCTTC. Translating it yields CASSQRGTTKGANEQFF.

There are a few counts of this clonotype. V usage is TRBV6-1 and J usage is TRBJ1-5; D remains unclear. The length of the CDR3 is 15 residues. Germline V lookup: CDR1 MNHNS, CDR2 SASEGT. Trimming removed 10 bases at V and 0 bases at J, with 16 bases between. CDR3: CATSTGRISNQPQHF. In nucleotides, the CDR3 is TGTGCCACCTCGACCGGCAGGATTAGCAATCAGCCCCAGCATTTT.

This clonotype was seen only a few times. The chain links TRBV3-1 to TRBJ1-4; TRBD1 agrees at 7 bases. The CDR3 contains 14 residues. J lost 7 bases, V lost 6 bases, and 8 bases had no gene match. The V gene's germline CDR1 is LGHDT and CDR2 YNNKEL (reference sequence). The CDR3 nucleotides read TGTGCCAGCAGGGAACAGGGGAGGTCTGAAAAACTGTTTTTT. Translating gives CASREQGRSEKLFF.

This chain uses TRBV6-1 with TRBJ2-1; unclear D gene. Germline CDR1 and CDR2: MNHNS and SASEGT. This CDR3 is built from 11 residues. V dropped 3 bases and J dropped 8 bases, with 5 bases sitting between them. The CDR3 reads CASSERHEQFF. CDR3 coding DNA: TGTGCCAGCAGTGAGAGGCATGAGCAGTTCTTC.

This chain uses TRBV7-8 with TRBJ1-2; D is unclear. This CDR3 comprises 15 residues. From germline, CDR1 is SGHVS and CDR2 FQNEAQ. Trimming took 1 base from V and 4 from J, leaving 13 bases between them. The CDR3 DNA reads TGTGCCAGCAGCTTAGTTACGGCAGCGGGCTATGGCTACACCTTC. This sequence encodes CASSLVTAAGYGYTF.

The table lists this clonotype with a few counts. The gene calls are TRBV4-2 and TRBJ1-4, with D unclear. The CDR3 has 17 residues. Trimming stripped 1 base from V and 2 bases from J, with 14 bases between. CDR1 and CDR2 (germline): LGHNA, YNFKEQ. The DNA of the CDR3 is TGTGCCAGCAGCCAAGGTTTCCTAGCGGAGACTAATGAAAAACTGTTTTTT. Protein product: CASSQGFLAETNEKLFF.

In this sample, this clonotype turned up a few times. This rearrangement joins TRBV3-1 to TRBJ2-1; D may be TRBD2 (6 bases). The CDR3 runs 16 residues. V lost 1 base, J lost 4 bases, and 14 bases lay in between. The V gene's germline CDR1 is LGHDT and CDR2 YNNKEL (reference sequence). CDR3 loop: CASSQGSSESYNEQFF. In nucleotides, the CDR3 is TGTGCCAGCAGCCAAGGTTCTAGCGAATCGTACAATGAGCAGTTCTTC.

This chain connects TRBV5-1 to TRBJ2-2; a possible D gene is TRBD2 (5 bases). The CDR3 is made up of 16 amino acids. The V gene's germline CDR1 is SGHRS and CDR2 YFSETQ. Trimming shortened V by 3 bases and J by 3 bases, and 15 bases separated the two germline ends. CDR3 region: CASSSGARRDTGELFF. CDR3 DNA sequence: TGCGCCAGCAGCTCGGGCGCGCGGCGGGACACCGGGGAGCTGTTTTTT.